These 14 T cell receptor beta chains share one sample of origin, sequenced in a study of blood T cell repertoires in COVID-19. Repertoires were generated with immunoSEQ multiplex PCR, while TCRdb's copy carries only in-frame clones and drops some. The sample lists 100,000 or so clones, 80% to 90% occurring once. The sequencing input was peripheral blood. The receptors were gathered from a woman in her 70s with acute or convalescent COVID-19.

The chain uses TRBV4-1 and TRBJ1-1; D uncertain. Germline CDR1 MGHRA, CDR2 YSYEKL. There are 17 residues in the CDR3. With 1 base removed from V and 6 bases from J, the gap between germline ends came to 21 bases. The DNA of the CDR3 is TGCGCCAGCAGCCAAGCCCCGTTAATGACTCTTGGCGCTGAAGCTTTCTTT. Its translation: CASSQAPLMTLGAEAFF.

This clone was found once. The V gene is TRBV5-1, the J gene TRBJ1-2, with 7 positions matching TRBD1. V was clipped by 0 bases and J by 2 bases; unmatched bases: 10. This CDR3 is 17 amino acids long. The V gene's germline CDR1 is SGHRS and CDR2 YFSETQ. This chain's CDR3 is CASSLDPQGVENYGYTF. The CDR3 DNA follows: TGCGCCAGCAGCTTGGACCCCCAGGGGGTGGAAAACTATGGCTACACCTTC.

The chain recombines TRBV27 with TRBJ1-4; weak D call: TRBD1 (5 bases). The CDR3 spans 17 residues. The V gene's germline CDR1 is MNHEY and CDR2 SMNVEV (reference sequence). Trimming left V 3 bases short and J 5 bases short, with 19 bases between. The CDR3 sequence: CASSFTPPGILNEKLFF. The CDR3 DNA sequence: TGTGCCAGCAGTTTCACCCCCCCAGGGATCCTGAATGAAAAACTGTTTTTT.

The chain employs TRBV5-1 and TRBJ1-1; 7 bases map to TRBD1. CDR1 and CDR2 from the germline V gene are SGHRS and YFSETQ. V lost 0 bases and J lost 4; bases outside the gene matches: 12. The CDR3 spans 17 residues. In DNA form, the CDR3 reads TGCGCCAGCAGCTTGGAATTCGGAGGGGGCGTTGCCACTGAAGCTTTCTTT. It codes for CASSLEFGGGVATEAFF.

The J gene is TRBJ1-4, the V gene TRBV19, with 9 nucleotides matching TRBD1. Per germline, CDR1 LNHDA and CDR2 SQIVND (reference sequence). CDR3 length: 16 amino acids. J lost 10 bases, V lost 5 bases, and 14 bases had no gene match. The CDR3 DNA is TGTGCCAGTAGTCTAGCCGCGGGACAGGGTCGGGGAAAACTGTTTTTT. The encoded protein is CASSLAAGQGRGKLFF.

V gene TRBV30 combines with J gene TRBJ1-2, with unresolved D. Germline V gives CDR1 GTSNPN, CDR2 SVGIG (reference sequence). Trimming pared 0 bases from V and 4 bases from J, leaving 12 bases between. The CDR3 is 14 residues long. Here the CDR3 reads CAWSVSPVLYGYTF. For the CDR3, the DNA is TGTGCCTGGAGTGTTTCCCCGGTACTCTATGGCTACACCTTC.

This clone has only a few counts. CDR3 region: CASSQSRGRYEQYF. The CDR3, as DNA: TGCGCCAGCAGCCAAAGCAGGGGAAGATACGAGCAGTACTTC. The rearrangement joins TRBV4-3 to TRBJ2-7; perhaps TRBD1 as D (6 bases). Germline-derived CDR1 and CDR2 are LGHNA and YSLEER. There are 14 residues in the CDR3. The ends were cut back, 2 bases at V and 4 bases at J, with 12 bases in the middle.

V gene TRBV12-3 or TRBV12-4 combines with J gene TRBJ1-1; the match to TRBD1 covers 7 bases. CDR3 length: 13 residues. Germline trimming cut 7 bases from V and 4 bases from J; bases unmatched to any gene: 6. The CDR3: CASNHDRATEAFF. Here the CDR3 DNA reads TGTGCCAGCAACCACGACAGGGCCACTGAAGCTTTCTTT.

The V gene is TRBV6-5, the J gene TRBJ1-1; the D gene is possibly TRBD1 (6 bases). This CDR3 region has 13 residues. Looked up from germline, CDR1 is MNHEY and CDR2 is SVGAGI. V was trimmed by 7 bases and J by 1 base, leaving 10 bases between them. The CDR3 region is CASTQGKNTEAFF. The CDR3, as DNA: TGTGCCAGCACACAGGGCAAGAACACTGAAGCTTTCTTT.

This sequence joins TRBV21-1 and TRBJ1-5; TRBD1, the D gene given by the table, was not confirmed from the DNA. TRBV21-1 is listed as a pseudogene. CDR3 length equals 16 residues. DNA of the CDR3: TGTGCCAGCAGCACAGAAAAATTCAGGGTAGTGGGGCCCCAGCATTTT. Protein product: CASSTEKFRVVGPQHF.

The J gene is TRBJ2-7, the V gene TRBV9; 7 bases line up with TRBD2. Per germline, CDR1 SGDLS and CDR2 YYNGEE. CDR3 length: 14 amino acids. After removal of 0 bases from V and 3 bases from J, the junction contained 3 bases not matched to a gene. For the CDR3, the DNA is TGTGCCAGCAGCGTAGCGGGAGGTGGCTACGAGCAGTACTTC. Translated, it gives CASSVAGGGYEQYF.

The CDR3 spells CASSPRDRALEQYF. The CDR3 DNA is TGTGCCAGCTCACCCCGGGACAGGGCCTTGGAGCAGTACTTC. The chain recombines TRBV18 with TRBJ2-7; 9 nucleotides line up with TRBD1. This CDR3 spans 14 amino acids. Germline trimming cut 3 bases from V and 7 bases from J; bases unmatched to any gene: 7. CDR1 KGHSH and CDR2 LQKENI come from the germline V gene.

This clone was seen a handful of times. J is TRBJ1-6 and V is TRBV2; D gene ambiguous. Germline CDR1 SNHLY, CDR2 FYNNEI. The length of the CDR3 is 17 residues. Trimming cost V 1 base and J 0 bases, with 10 bases left between them. CDR3 sequence: CASSEGQFSSYNSPLHF. The CDR3 DNA follows: TGTGCCAGCAGTGAAGGGCAGTTCTCCTCCTATAATTCACCCCTCCACTTT. Variable domain in full (rest from reference TRBV2 and TRBJ1-6): EPEVTQTPSHQVTQMGQEVILRCVPISNHLYFYWYRQILGQKVEFLVSFYNNEISEKSEIFDDQFSVERPDGSNFTLKIRSTKLEDSAMYFCASSEGQFSSYNSPLHFGNGTRLTVT.

The chain couples TRBV6-5 to TRBJ1-2; D may be TRBD1 (5 bases). Germline values: CDR1 MNHEY, CDR2 SVGAGI. The CDR3 is made up of 13 amino acids. The V gene lost 6 bases and the J gene lost 2 bases, with 10 bases spanning the gap. The chain's CDR3 is CASRPDNNYGYTF. The CDR3 DNA reads as TGTGCCAGCAGACCGGACAACAACTATGGCTACACCTTC.